This T cell receptor (beta chain) emerged from a study of PD-L1 blockade in urothelial cancer (TCRdb year 2017). Context from the whole study: Every patient began therapy in the mid-2010s and was given atezolizumab 1,200 mg intravenously every 3 weeks. About 90% of the 29 patients were identified as males with urothelial cancer of bladder origin, and a prior smoking history was reported by 18 of 29 patients. Patients had an ECOG performance status of 0 or 1 and had received between 0 and 3 prior chemotherapy regimens. Blood samples were analyzed at 3 weeks after treatment start (second dose) and at 6 weeks after treatment start. A median of about 140,000 T cells and just over 80,000 unique TCRs was obtained from blood samples, and a median clonality of approximately 0.08 was observed. The study was an exploratory multi-omic analysis of somatic, immune and clinical correlates of response to PD-L1 blockade with atezolizumab in urothelial cancer. Pretreatment tumor samples, along with matched peripheral blood collected serially before and after atezolizumab treatment, underwent TCR sequencing. Durable clinical benefit was defined as progression-free survival longer than 6 months, and TCR features were also tested against progression-free and overall survival. Whole exome sequencing and RNA sequencing of pretreatment tumors were performed alongside TCR sequencing in the same patients. Durable clinical benefit was achieved by nine patients but not by the remaining 20. Some 30 patients had pretreatment blood TCR-seq, about 25 had at least one posttreatment blood collection, and about 25 had tumor TCR-seq. Paper-wide results and their limitations: Improved progression-free and overall survival was found to be associated with pretreatment peripheral blood TCR clonality below the median. Greater expansion of tumor-associated TCR clones in peripheral blood 3 weeks after the start of treatment was observed in patients with durable benefit (n of about 21, p = 0.022). Because of the small sample size (n of about 30) and the many exploratory analyses performed, the results are intended to be regarded as hypothesis-generating.

Synthetic TCR analog templates were spiked into each PCR so that absolute template abundance could be estimated from read counts. TCRbeta CDR3 regions were amplified from genomic DNA with bias-controlled V and J gene primers using the immunoSEQ assay. Sequencing of rearranged TCRbeta segments was done at approximately 20X coverage. Concerning the study's data processing: Clustering was used to correct sequencing errors, and CDR3s were annotated against IMGT to assign V, D and J genes. Downstream analyses used only productive TCRbeta rearrangements, leaving out any out-of-frame or stop-codon sequences. Clonality was calculated as one minus the Shannon entropy normalized by the log of the number of unique productive sequences. Clones differing between time points or between blood and tumor were identified using Fisher's exact test with Benjamini-Hochberg correction, with an adjusted p below 0.01 applied as the threshold. This immuneACCESS table, as held by TCRdb, lists in-frame sequences with V and J called but not all clones. Of the missing ones, under half trace to an unresolved V gene in checked studies; the others have no known cause. V and J calls and clone size come straight from that table; D and trimming were deduced from the DNA. The sample table contains approximately 70,000 clones; only one count was recorded for around 84% of them. In total, the top ten clones hold 9.2% of the sample.

Inclusive of the bounding cysteine and phenylalanine, the CDR3 is 17 residues long. Only CDR3 DNA remains: 51 bases, in frame from the first base. Taken from the germline V gene (reference sequence), the CDR1 and CDR2 loops are LNHDA and SQIVND. The germline V end is reduced by 5 bases and the J end by 0 bases; junction bases left unmatched: 10. To note about this clone: No antigen is known for it. There are no base qualities to consult, and no much larger clone falls within one base.

Reading the label with the study, this specimen's time point is: pretreatment peripheral blood. A cohort of 25 to 35 patients with locally advanced or metastatic urothelial carcinoma, treated at Memorial Sloan Kettering on a trial protocol, was included. Peripheral blood mononuclear cells were collected pretreatment and during treatment, with between 1 and 8 total time points per patient. The Qiagen DNeasy Blood extraction kit was used to purify genomic DNA from total PBMCs and tumor samples. PBMCs were collected pretreatment and during treatment, and were isolated and stored as previously described.

Rearrangement joined TRBV19 to TRBJ1-3; 7 bases in the junction line up with TRBD1. The sample in question was PBMCs, obtained around atezolizumab (anti-PD-L1) treatment. This receptor was identified in a woman in her 70s with urothelial cancer. The CDR3 amino acid sequence is: CASSPADRLISGNTIYF. The nucleotide sequence reads TGTGCCAGTAGTCCCGCGGACAGGCTCATCTCTGGAAACACCATATATTTT.